The 18 T cell receptor beta chains presented below share a single source sample, sequenced in a study of blood T cell repertoires in COVID-19. TCRdb keeps only in-frame clones here, not all; method: immunoSEQ multiplex PCR. The sample shows 85,000 to 100,000 clones, 90% of them seen only once. The sample consisted of peripheral blood. All receptors derive from a man in his sixties with acute or convalescent COVID-19.

V is TRBV6-5 and J is TRBJ1-2; tentative D call: TRBD1 (6 bases). Deletions cut 2 bases from V and 8 bases from J, with 18 bases between. The CDR3 is 15 residues long. In germline, CDR1 is MNHEY, CDR2 SVGAGI. CDR3 region: CASSYEGDRIRGYTF. CDR3 nucleotides: TGTGCCAGCAGTTACGAGGGGGACCGGATTAGGGGCTACACCTTC.

The rearrangement links TRBV5-1 to TRBJ1-4; 8 bases fit TRBD1. V lost 4 bases and J lost 7; bases outside the gene matches: 9. Germline CDR1 reads SGHRS; CDR2 reads YFSETQ. This CDR3 has 15 amino acids. Written as DNA, the CDR3 is TGCGCCAGCAGCCCCGGGGCAGGGGGCTCTGAAAAACTGTTTTTT. Amino acid sequence: CASSPGAGGSEKLFF. The entire variable domain, with the rest obtained from reference TRBV5-1 and TRBJ1-4, is as follows: KAGVTQTPRYLIKTRGQQVTLSCSPISGHRSVSWYQQTPGQGLQFLFEYFSETQRNKGNFPGRFSGRQFSNSRSEMNVSTLELGDSALYLCASSPGAGGSEKLFFGSGTQLSVL.

The chain couples TRBV2 to TRBJ1-1; maybe TRBD1 (6 bases). Germline V gene data show CDR1 as SNHLY and CDR2 as FYNNEI. The CDR3 has 13 amino acids. Trimming took 9 bases from V and 4 from J, leaving 15 bases between them. As DNA, the CDR3 is TGTGCCAGGTATCTGGAACAGGGCACTGAAGCTTTCTTT. It translates to CARYLEQGTEAFF.

CDR3 sequence reads: CASSDPGTVAKNIQYF. The CDR3 DNA follows: TGTGCCAGTAGTGACCCCGGGACAGTAGCCAAAAACATTCAGTACTTC. V and J are TRBV19 and TRBJ2-4; TRBD1 matches at 7 bases. CDR3 length equals 16 residues. Germline values: CDR1 LNHDA, CDR2 SQIVND (reference sequence). V dropped 5 bases and J dropped 0; count of bases not matched to a gene: 7.

The J gene is TRBJ1-1, the V gene TRBV19; a weak D match, TRBD1 (5 bases). The CDR3 spans 16 residues. Germline-derived CDR1 and CDR2 are LNHDA and SQIVND (reference sequence). Trimming cost V 4 bases and J 1 base, with 16 bases left between them. The CDR3 region is CASSKYGGAPNTEAFF. The CDR3 DNA reads TGTGCCAGTAGTAAATATGGAGGGGCCCCGAACACTGAAGCTTTCTTT.

The chain is built from TRBV6-6 and TRBJ2-2, with D maybe TRBD2 (5 bases). Per the germline V gene, CDR1 is MNHNY and CDR2 is SVGAGI (reference sequence). This CDR3 region has 12 residues. Trimming pared 6 bases from V and 5 bases from J, leaving 7 bases between. CDR3 nucleotides: TGTGCCAGCAGCTGGGAGACCGGGGAGCTGTTTTTT. Translated, it gives CASSWETGELFF.

The gene calls are TRBV6-5 and TRBJ2-2; 9 bases map to TRBD1. Germline V gene lookup returns CDR1 MNHEY and CDR2 SVGAGI. With 9 bases clipped from V and 7 bases from J, the junction kept 9 bases outside the gene matches. CDR3 length: 14 amino acids. CDR3 sequence: CASRLQGASGELFF. The CDR3 DNA is TGTGCCAGTCGCTTACAGGGGGCGAGCGGGGAGCTGTTTTTT.

This chain uses TRBV6-5 with TRBJ1-2, with D perhaps matching TRBD1 (6 bases). V was cut by 6 bases and J by 2 bases, with 13 bases left in between. The CDR3 runs to 14 residues. From germline, CDR1 is MNHEY and CDR2 SVGAGI. DNA of the CDR3: TGTGCCAGCAGCATCCTACAGGGAAACTATGGCTACACCTTC. Its protein product is CASSILQGNYGYTF.

The chain uses TRBV6-4 and TRBJ1-2; possibly TRBD1 for D (5 bases). V lost 4 bases and J 5 bases, leaving 17 bases between the germline ends. Germline V gene lookup returns CDR1 MRHNA and CDR2 SNTAGT. This CDR3 has 15 residues. The CDR3 DNA is TGTGCCAGCAGTGCGACGGACATGGAATGGTATGGCTACACCTTC. Protein sequence: CASSATDMEWYGYTF.

In this sample, this clone turned up a few times. This sequence joins TRBV18 and TRBJ1-1; 9 nucleotides match TRBD1. V lost 3 bases and J lost 4; bases outside the gene matches: 15. The CDR3 has 18 residues. Germline CDR1 and CDR2: KGHSH and LQKENI. In DNA form, the CDR3 reads TGTGCCAGCTCACCTATCCTCCCCAACAGGGGGCACGGCACTGAAGCTTTCTTT. This translates into CASSPILPNRGHGTEAFF.

This chain uses TRBV28 with TRBJ1-6; D remains unclear. The CDR3 has 12 amino acids. Per the germline V gene, CDR1 is MDHEN and CDR2 is SYDVKM. V was pared by 1 base and J by 10 bases, with 5 bases between. CDR3 bases: TGTGCCAGCAGTTTATCGGAGTCACCCCTCCACTTT. Protein: CASSLSESPLHF.

V is TRBV15 and J is TRBJ1-1; D is ambiguous. V lost 0 bases and J 1 base, leaving 6 bases between the germline ends. This CDR3 region has 14 residues. Germline V gene data show CDR1 as LNHNV and CDR2 as YYDKDF (reference sequence). The CDR3 loop is CATSRDRANTEAFF. Here the CDR3 DNA reads TGTGCCACCAGCAGAGATAGAGCGAACACTGAAGCTTTCTTT. The entire variable domain, with the rest obtained from reference TRBV15 and TRBJ1-1, is as follows: DAMVIQNPRYQVTQFGKPVTLSCSQTLNHNVMYWYQQKSSQAPKLLFHYYDKDFNNEADTPDNFQSRRPNTSFCFLDIRSPGLGDTAMYLCATSRDRANTEAFFGQGTRLTVV.

V usage is TRBV7-2 and J usage is TRBJ2-1, with 8 bases identical to TRBD2. This CDR3 has 16 amino acids. With V trimmed by 1 base and J by 2 bases, 4 bases remained unmatched. The germline V gene has CDR1 SGHTA and CDR2 FQGNSA. CDR3 sequence (DNA): TGTGCCAGCAGCTTAGAGTGGACTAGCCCCTACAATGAGCAGTTCTTC. Amino acids: CASSLEWTSPYNEQFF.

The genes are TRBV7-8 and TRBJ1-5; 7 positions agree with TRBD1. J gave up 11 bases and V 5 bases, and 6 bases lay outside the gene matches. From germline, CDR1 is SGHVS and CDR2 FQNEAQ. This CDR3 has 12 amino acids. CDR3 residues: CASSQDRETQHF. The CDR3 DNA is TGTGCCAGCAGCCAAGACAGGGAAACCCAGCATTTT.

The chain combines TRBV4-1 with TRBJ2-2, with D perhaps matching TRBD1 (6 bases). Trimming left V 3 bases short and J 6 bases short, with 23 bases between. Per the germline V gene, CDR1 is MGHRA and CDR2 is YSYEKL. CDR3 length equals 18 residues. Here the CDR3 DNA reads TGCGCCAGCAGCCACCCTACAGGGAGTAGGGAAATCGCCGGGGAGCTGTTTTTT. Translated, it gives CASSHPTGSREIAGELFF.

A single count supports this clone. V is TRBV5-1 and J is TRBJ1-2; a weak D match, TRBD1 (6 bases). Germline loops: CDR1 SGHRS, CDR2 YFSETQ. The CDR3 has 15 amino acids. The V end was cut by 4 bases, the J end by 4 bases, with 17 bases between. The CDR3 DNA reads as TGCGCCAGCAGCCCCAACCCGACAGGATTCTATGGCTACACCTTC. Translated, it gives CASSPNPTGFYGYTF.

This clone was seen only a few times. The rearrangement links TRBV2 to TRBJ2-7; the match to TRBD1 covers 8 bases. Germline V gives CDR1 SNHLY, CDR2 FYNNEI. The CDR3 runs 13 residues. The V gene end was trimmed by 7 bases and the J gene end by 3 bases; junction bases not matched to a gene: 5. DNA of the CDR3: TGTGCCAGCAACTCCGGGACAGGCTACGAGCAGTACTTC. Translated, it gives CASNSGTGYEQYF.

This clone was recorded a few times. This chain links TRBV19 with TRBJ1-5, with D uncertain. The CDR3 loop spans 16 amino acids. CDR1 LNHDA and CDR2 SQIVND come from the germline V gene (reference sequence). The V end was cut by 6 bases, the J end by 7 bases, with 22 bases between. CDR3 sequence (DNA): TGTGCCAGTAGCGATATGGACTTTCGCGGCCACCAGCCCCAGCATTTT. Translation gives CASSDMDFRGHQPQHF.